The T cell receptor (beta chain) described here comes from a study of identical twins. General study results and limits: Diverse VJ usage suggested most zero-insertion clonotypes were not invariant T cells. Rather than following the same donors, the conclusions depended on cross-sectional statistical analysis. Cord blood's abundant beta clonotypes had fewer insertions, unlike memory repertoires.

A universal primer site was incorporated via template switching, and the cDNA contained unique molecular identifiers. TCRdb ran MiXCR on the 5' RACE reads and lists one entry per CDR3 protein. The sample comprises 200,000 to 250,000 distinct CDR3 sequences, roughly 7.5% of which are singletons, and 1.9% rests with the top ten. The CDR3 runs 15 residues. Germline CDR1 and CDR2: MNHEY and SVGEGT. V lost 4 bases to trimming and J lost 7 bases; unmatched junction nucleotides: 7. Many counts were recorded for this clonotype. Its antigen remains unknown. The same specimen was also included in a second study, on yellow fever vaccine responses in identical twins.

The genes are TRBV6-2 or TRBV6-3 and TRBJ2-2; TRBD1 matches 9 bases. This TCR was recovered from a woman younger than 30 in good health. The sequenced material came from memory (CD45RO+) T cells sorted from blood. The DNA for the CDR3 is TGTGCCAGCAGTTCGGACAGGGGACTAAACGGGGAGCTGTTTTTT. It encodes CASSSDRGLNGELFF.